What follows describes a single T cell receptor (beta chain). Many counts were recorded for this clonotype. No antigen is known for it. No quality values exist for individual bases; no much larger clone is one base distant. The data were produced on an Illumina HiSeq 2000. Multiplex PCR amplification was used to generate the TCR beta chain libraries. High-throughput sequencing was used to analyze the amplified TCR beta chain products. TCRdb redid the processing of the public reads, applying fastp at Q25 and MiXCR, and retained in-frame beta chains. Entries that share a CDR3 protein sequence are merged under the most common genes and DNA. The sample contains 17,000 or so distinct CDR3 sequences, roughly 43% of them found a single time. The ten largest account for about a fifth of the sample. The source of the sample is a study of breast tumors, draining lymph nodes, adjacent tissues (dated by TCRdb to the mid-2010s). About the investigation overall: TCR beta repertoires were compared across tumor, adjacent nontumor tissue and axillary lymph nodes obtained from breast cancer patients. The study aimed to assess the relationships and possible T-cell exchange between tumor, surrounding tissue and draining lymph node repertoires in human breast cancer. The study at large found these results: The conclusion that tumor T cells originate in lymph nodes was presented as consistent with a hypothesis rather than as directly demonstrated. The data were considered consistent with most tumor T cells being derived from the lymph node and subsequently expanding within tumor tissue. T-cell repertoire diversity in tumors was found to be lower than in lymph nodes but higher than in nontumor tissue, and preferential V and J gene usage was observed. In luminal-like breast cancer, tumor and nontumor tissue repertoires resembled each other significantly more than in basal-like breast cancer.

The CDR3, from cysteine to phenylalanine, totals 16 residues. The sequence is cut down to CDR3 DNA, 48 bases in frame from base 1. The germline V gene yields MNHEY for CDR1 and SVGAGI for CDR2. At the junction V is shortened by 5 bases and J by 4 bases; bases outside the gene matches: 13. Recombination connected TRBV6-5 to TRBJ2-5; 7 bases in between match TRBD2. The sample taken for sequencing was breast tumor tissue. This TCR was recovered from a female donor with breast cancer. Some clones in this sample may be carry-over from other donors' samples. The sequenced DNA is TGTGCCAGCAGTCACCCAGCCGGGGAGGGGCGAGAGACCCAGTACTTC. Translated, this gives CASSHPAGEGRETQYF.